This T cell receptor (beta chain) was documented in a study of blood T cell repertoires in COVID-19. This table comes from immunoSEQ multiplex PCR, and its TCRdb copy is limited to in-frame clones, with some not included. There are approximately 250,000 clones in the sample; about 91% occur only once, and about 3% lies in the top ten. Germline CDR1 and CDR2: MDHEN and SYDVKM. Trimming took off 5 bases at V and 4 bases at J, with 18 bases between the two ends. This CDR3 region has 16 residues. The genes are TRBV28 and TRBJ2-1; possible D gene TRBD2, 6 bases. The clonotype comes from a man aged 35 to 55 who had been exposed to COVID-19. The sample was PBMCs or T cells enriched from blood (not recorded which). CDR3 nucleotide sequence: TGTGCCAGCAGTATGAAGACTAGATGGGTATACAATGAGCAGTTCTTC. It encodes CASSMKTRWVYNEQFF.